The present T cell receptor (beta chain) was sequenced within a study of T-cell reconstitution after alpha-beta-depleted transplantation in children. General observations from the study: High day-60 TCRbeta diversity in some patients came from surviving recipient T cells and thymic progenitors. In patients about two months after transplant, alpha-beta T cells reportedly arose from several hundred expanded graft clones. Counts and diversity of T cells one year after transplant came mostly from newly produced T cells.

Only a few counts were recorded for this clonotype. Its antigen is undetermined. Germline V gives CDR1 SGHTA, CDR2 FQGNSA. Germline trimming cut 5 bases from V and 6 bases from J; bases unmatched to any gene: 10. This CDR3 has 15 amino acids. Preparation of the TCRbeta library involved a method that used unique molecular identifiers. In TCRdb, the PCR reads were re-called with MiXCR into one record per CDR3 protein. The sample lists hundreds of thousands of distinct CDR3 sequences; over 10% were seen once. The sequence came from a male patient aged 5 to 17 who had a stem cell transplant for acute myeloid leukemia, so the T cells may come from the graft donor. This specimen consisted of PBMCs, mostly from graft donor cells, obtained 360 days after TCRalphabeta/CD19-depleted stem cell transplant. V and J are TRBV7-2 and TRBJ2-7, with 10 bases matching TRBD2. CDR3 sequence (DNA): TGTGCCAGCAGCCAAAGACTAGCGGGCCCCCTCGAGCAGTACTTC. This gives the protein CASSQRLAGPLEQYF.